This TCR beta chain was recovered during a study of T-cell memory formation after mild COVID-19. TCRdb redid the calling of the 5' RACE reads with MiXCR, one entry per CDR3 protein. The repertoire holds 200,000 or so distinct CDR3 sequences, with about 9.2% as singletons. This CDR3 has 13 amino acids. Trimming shortened V by 3 bases and J by 5 bases, and 10 bases separated the two germline ends. Germline values: CDR1 SSHAT, CDR2 FNYEAQ (reference sequence). Study-wide results and caveats: Contracting CD8+ clones were enriched in EMRA, CD4+ mainly in CM and EM. Later expanders leaned CD4+, whereas clones that contracted between day 15 and 85 were balanced CD4/CD8.

This clonotype was seen many times. Antigen specificity is unknown. This chain connects TRBV7-7 to TRBJ2-5; no firm D call. Input material: PBMCs or a T cell subset sorted from them (not recorded which). This sequence was found in a young man who had mild COVID-19 (a few samples of this study predate the infection). Cell type and time point are not known. The CDR3 nucleotides are TGTGCCAGCAGCTTGCCCCCGCGGGAGACCCAGTACTTC. This sequence encodes CASSLPPRETQYF.